These 23 T cell receptor beta chains were all obtained from the same sample, sequenced in a study of T cells in narcolepsy. The repertoire was sequenced with immunoSEQ multiplex PCR; TCRdb's copy has only in-frame clones and lacks some. The sample carries 30,000 to 40,000 clones, 82% recorded once. Material for sequencing was CD45RA- memory CD4+ T cells from PBMCs. These receptors originate from a human donor with narcolepsy.

The genes are TRBV29-1 and TRBJ1-1, with D perhaps matching TRBD1 (5 bases). There are 11 residues in the CDR3. From germline, CDR1 is SQVTM and CDR2 ANQGSEA. V shed 6 bases and J shed 1 base, with 6 bases lying between them. CDR3 in amino acids: CSVTENTEAFF. The CDR3 DNA reads as TGCAGCGTGACAGAGAACACTGAAGCTTTCTTT. Based on the CDR3 plus reference TRBV29-1 and TRBJ1-1, the full variable domain is SAVISQKPSRDICQRGTSLTIQCQVDSQVTMMFWYRQQPGQSLTLIATANQGSEATYESGFVIDKFPISRPNLTFSTLTVSNMSPEDSSIYLCSVTENTEAFFGQGTRLTVV.

This chain joins TRBV5-1 and TRBJ1-2; 7 bases map to TRBD1. CDR1 is SGHRS and CDR2 is YFSETQ in the germline V gene. The CDR3 is 14 amino acids. With 1 base clipped from V and 6 bases from J, the junction kept 6 bases outside the gene matches. This chain's CDR3 is CASSLSRQGDGYTF. The CDR3 DNA is TGCGCCAGCAGCTTGTCTCGGCAGGGGGATGGCTACACCTTC.

The chain has TRBV28 and TRBJ2-7; D possibly uses TRBD1 or TRBD2 (5 bases each). The germline gives CDR1 MDHEN, CDR2 SYDVKM. This CDR3 comprises 14 residues. The V gene lost 3 bases and the J gene lost 2 bases, with 11 bases spanning the gap. CDR3 coding DNA: TGTGCCAGCAGTTTTGGGACGGGACCCTACGAGCAGTACTTC. Encoded protein: CASSFGTGPYEQYF.

V usage is TRBV11-2 and J usage is TRBJ1-6, with D unresolved. V was cut by 5 bases and J by 6 bases, with 14 bases left in between. Germline V CDR1 and CDR2: SGHAT, FQNNGV. CDR3 length: 15 amino acids. The CDR3 loop reads CASSSDIHPNSPLHF. CDR3 nucleotides: TGTGCCAGCAGCAGTGACATTCACCCTAATTCACCCCTCCACTTT.

The V gene is TRBV30, the J gene TRBJ1-6; D is unclear. The ends were cut back, 3 bases at V and 9 bases at J, with 15 bases in the middle. The CDR3 sequence is 14 residues long. Germline-derived CDR1 and CDR2 are GTSNPN and SVGIG (reference sequence). CDR3: CAWSLERMVSPLHF. As DNA, the CDR3 is TGTGCCTGGAGCCTGGAGAGGATGGTTTCACCCCTCCACTTT. Together with reference TRBV30 and TRBJ1-6, the CDR3 gives the full variable domain: SQTIHQWPATLVQPVGSPLSLECTVEGTSNPNLYWYRQAAGRGLQLLFYSVGIGQISSEVPQNLSASRPQDRQFILSSKKLLLSDSGFYLCAWSLERMVSPLHFGNGTRLTVT.

The rearrangement links TRBV5-4 to TRBJ1-4, with unresolved D. V lost 5 bases to trimming and J lost 0 bases, with 8 bases between them. CDR1 is SGHNT and CDR2 is YYREEE in the germline V gene (reference sequence). The CDR3 spans 14 residues. CDR3 sequence: CASSSGATNEKLFF. The CDR3 coding sequence is TGTGCCAGCAGTTCCGGCGCAACTAATGAAAAACTGTTTTTT.

In this sample, this clone turned up a few times. The chain links TRBV9 to TRBJ2-6; D might be TRBD1 (7 bases). Trimming took off 3 bases at V and 1 base at J, with 14 bases between the two ends. The CDR3 runs to 17 residues. Germline loops: CDR1 SGDLS, CDR2 YYNGEE. The DNA of the CDR3 is TGTGCCAGCAGCGCGCAGGGGGGATCTTCTGGGGCCAACGTCCTGACTTTC. Translated: CASSAQGGSSGANVLTF. Variable domain in full (rest from reference TRBV9 and TRBJ2-6): DSGVTQTPKHLITATGQRVTLRCSPRSGDLSVYWYQQSLDQGLQFLIQYYNGEERAKGNILERFSAQQFPDLHSELNLSSLELGDSALYFCASSAQGGSSGANVLTFGAGSRLTVL.

The chain recombines TRBV6-1 with TRBJ1-5; TRBD1 matches 11 bases. With 6 bases clipped from V and 3 bases from J, the junction kept 4 bases outside the gene matches. Looked up from germline, CDR1 is MNHNS and CDR2 is SASEGT. This CDR3 is built from 15 residues. In DNA, the CDR3 is TGTGCCAGCAGACCCGGACAGGGGGCCAATCAGCCCCAGCATTTT. Protein product: CASRPGQGANQPQHF.

This clone showed up just once. The J gene is TRBJ2-5, the V gene TRBV28; 8 nucleotides align to TRBD2. The germline V gene encodes CDR1 MDHEN and CDR2 SYDVKM. The CDR3 consists of 14 residues. The V segment lost 7 bases and the J segment 4 bases; nucleotides outside the gene matches: 8. CDR3 sequence (DNA): TGTGCCAGCACAGCGGGAGAAGTGAGAGAGACCCAGTACTTC. Translation gives CASTAGEVRETQYF.

In its sample, this clone was seen a few times. This chain joins TRBV27 and TRBJ2-2; D gene uncertain. V shed 5 bases and J shed 5 bases, with 12 bases lying between them. The germline V gene encodes CDR1 MNHEY and CDR2 SMNVEV (reference sequence). This CDR3 spans 14 amino acids. The CDR3, as DNA: TGTGCCAGCAGTCCGTCTACCGTAACCGGGGAGCTGTTTTTT. It specifies CASSPSTVTGELFF.

This clone showed up just a few times. In nucleotides, the CDR3 is TGTGCCAGCAGTAGTTGGGGTATTGGAAACACCATATATTTT. Translation gives CASSSWGIGNTIYF. V usage is TRBV5-4 and J usage is TRBJ1-3, with D uncertain. Germline V gene sequence: CDR1 SGHNT, CDR2 YYREEE (reference sequence). V dropped 5 bases and J dropped 3 bases, with 12 bases sitting between them. The CDR3 has 14 amino acids.

The chain has TRBV14 and TRBJ2-7; D uncertain. Germline V gene sequence: CDR1 SGHDN, CDR2 FVKESK. V dropped 4 bases and J dropped 7 bases, with 14 bases sitting between them. CDR3 length: 13 amino acids. The CDR3 protein is CASSRNGRAEQYF. Written as DNA, the CDR3 is TGTGCCAGCAGCCGAAACGGACGGGCGGAGCAGTACTTC.

The chain has TRBV15 and TRBJ1-5, with D perhaps TRBD1 (5 bases). The germline V gene encodes CDR1 LNHNV and CDR2 YYDKDF (reference sequence). Trimming took 8 bases from V and 0 from J, leaving 11 bases between them. The CDR3 spans 14 residues. CDR3 DNA: TGTGCCACCGGGGCACATTATAGCAATCAGCCCCAGCATTTT. Its translation is CATGAHYSNQPQHF.

The rearrangement joins TRBV14 to TRBJ1-2, with D unclear. The CDR3 contains 15 residues. Trimming shortened V by 0 bases and J by 7 bases, and 15 bases separated the two germline ends. Germline V gene lookup returns CDR1 SGHDN and CDR2 FVKESK. As DNA, the CDR3 is TGTGCCAGCAGCCAAGAATGGGGAATAGGAGGTGGCTACACCTTC. Amino acid sequence: CASSQEWGIGGGYTF. Combining the CDR3 with reference TRBV14 and TRBJ1-2 gives the whole variable domain EAGVTQFPSHSVIEKGQTVTLRCDPISGHDNLYWYRRVMGKEIKFLLHFVKESKQDESGMPNNRFLAERTGGTYSTLKVQPAELEDSGVYFCASSQEWGIGGGYTFGSGTRLTVV.

The J gene is TRBJ1-3, the V gene TRBV7-6; 7 positions agree with TRBD1. Germline V lookup: CDR1 SGHVS, CDR2 FNYEAQ. The CDR3 sequence is 14 residues long. Trimming cost V 5 bases and J 4 bases; bases outside gene matches: 5. This CDR3 is CASSLQTGGNTIYF. CDR3 bases: TGTGCCAGCAGCCTACAGACAGGGGGAAACACCATATATTTT.

The chain couples TRBV5-1 to TRBJ1-6; 10 positions match TRBD1. Trimming at V came to 4 bases and at J to 7 bases, leaving 8 bases not matched to a gene. Germline V lookup: CDR1 SGHRS, CDR2 YFSETQ. This CDR3 spans 16 amino acids. This chain's CDR3 is CASSRQGAPGNSPLHF. As DNA, the CDR3 is TGCGCCAGCAGCAGACAGGGGGCTCCAGGGAATTCACCCCTCCACTTT.

V is TRBV6-5 and J is TRBJ2-7; D might be TRBD2 (5 bases). Trimming removed 2 bases at V and 6 bases at J, with 8 bases between. Germline values: CDR1 MNHEY, CDR2 SVGAGI. This CDR3 is 12 amino acids long. As DNA, the CDR3 is TGTGCCAGCAGTTACCCCGAGGGCGAGCAGTACTTC. Residues: CASSYPEGEQYF.

This chain uses TRBV19 with TRBJ2-3, with TRBD2 matching over 8 bases. Germline V gene data show CDR1 as LNHDA and CDR2 as SQIVND (reference sequence). V dropped 7 bases and J dropped 0; count of bases not matched to a gene: 6. This CDR3 spans 15 amino acids. CDR3: CASKTSGTSTDTQYF. CDR3 in DNA: TGTGCCAGTAAAACTAGCGGTACTAGCACAGATACGCAGTATTTT.

The chain couples TRBV5-6 to TRBJ2-7, with 7 bases fitting TRBD1. Per germline, CDR1 SGHDT and CDR2 YYEEEE. The CDR3 has 15 amino acids. Trimming cost V 0 bases and J 3 bases; bases outside gene matches: 6. The CDR3 loop is CASSLGGGQSYEQYF. The CDR3 DNA follows: TGTGCCAGCAGCTTGGGAGGGGGACAGAGCTACGAGCAGTACTTC. The whole variable domain, filled in from reference TRBV5-6 and TRBJ2-7, reads DAGVTQSPTHLIKTRGQQVTLRCSPKSGHDTVSWYQQALGQGPQFIFQYYEEEERQRGNFPDRFSGHQFPNYSSELNVNALLLGDSALYLCASSLGGGQSYEQYFGPGTRLTVT.

This rearrangement joins TRBV4-2 to TRBJ2-7; no clear D gene. The CDR3 spans 16 residues. V was cut by 0 bases and J by 3 bases, with 15 bases left in between. Per the germline V gene, CDR1 is LGHNA and CDR2 is YNFKEQ. The CDR3 spells CASSQDLAGPLYEQYF. The CDR3 DNA follows: TGTGCCAGCAGCCAAGATCTGGCAGGCCCACTCTACGAGCAGTACTTC.

This clone was observed a handful of times. This sequence joins TRBV5-1 and TRBJ1-5, with a possible D match to TRBD1 (5 bases). V was pared by 4 bases and J by 0 bases, with 8 bases between. In germline, CDR1 is SGHRS, CDR2 YFSETQ. This CDR3 comprises 14 residues. CDR3 protein: CASSPTASNQPQHF. The CDR3 DNA reads as TGCGCCAGCAGCCCGACAGCTAGCAATCAGCCCCAGCATTTT.

The chain carries TRBV5-1 and TRBJ1-1; 9 nucleotides agree with TRBD1. Germline lookup yields CDR1 SGHRS and CDR2 YFSETQ. The CDR3 runs to 15 residues. The V segment lost 2 bases and the J segment 6 bases; nucleotides outside the gene matches: 8. In nucleotides, the CDR3 is TGCGCCAGCAGCTTTGGACAGGGGCGCAGATCTGAAGCTTTCTTT. Its protein is CASSFGQGRRSEAFF. The full variable domain, in which reference TRBV5-1 and TRBJ1-1 provide the parts outside the CDR3, is KAGVTQTPRYLIKTRGQQVTLSCSPISGHRSVSWYQQTPGQGLQFLFEYFSETQRNKGNFPGRFSGRQFSNSRSEMNVSTLELGDSALYLCASSFGQGRRSEAFFGQGTRLTVV.

This chain links TRBV7-3 with TRBJ2-3, with 9 bases identical to TRBD2. The CDR3 has 15 residues. V was clipped by 5 bases and J by 3 bases; unmatched bases: 6. Germline CDR1 SGHTA, CDR2 FQGTGA. CDR3 in DNA: TGTGCCAGCAGCCAAGCGGGGGGCAGGACAGATACGCAGTATTTT. Translation gives CASSQAGGRTDTQYF. The entire variable domain, with the rest obtained from reference TRBV7-3 and TRBJ2-3, is as follows: GAGVSQTPSNKVTEKGKYVELRCDPISGHTALYWYRQSLGQGPEFLIYFQGTGAADDSGLPNDRFFAVRPEGSVSTLKIQRTERGDSAVYLCASSQAGGRTDTQYFGPGTRLTVL.